This TCR beta chain was found in a study of blood T cell repertoires in COVID-19. The wider study: Researchers got acute and convalescent COVID-19 samples from the United States, Italy and Spain. T cells, B-cell-depleted T cells, or PBMCs provided the cDNA or gDNA that served as material.

V shed 4 bases and J shed 4 bases, with 19 bases lying between them. Germline V CDR1 and CDR2: LNHNV, YYDKDF (reference sequence). The length of the CDR3 is 16 residues. Original processing notes: Estimates of nucleated cell counts were drawn from the amplification of reference gene primers. Assay used: immunoSEQ multiplex PCR; TCRdb lists only in-frame clones, some missing. V and J calls and clone size are copied from that table; D and trimming were computed from the DNA. The data show roughly 100,000 clones, around 84% seen once. The clonotype was recovered from a man aged 60 to 69 with acute or convalescent COVID-19. The chain has TRBV15 and TRBJ1-2; D possibly corresponds to TRBD1 (6 bases). The sample consisted of peripheral blood. CDR3 sequence reads: CATSNPLAGTSYGYTF. The CDR3 DNA is TGTGCCACCAGCAACCCCTTGGCAGGGACAAGCTATGGCTACACCTTC.